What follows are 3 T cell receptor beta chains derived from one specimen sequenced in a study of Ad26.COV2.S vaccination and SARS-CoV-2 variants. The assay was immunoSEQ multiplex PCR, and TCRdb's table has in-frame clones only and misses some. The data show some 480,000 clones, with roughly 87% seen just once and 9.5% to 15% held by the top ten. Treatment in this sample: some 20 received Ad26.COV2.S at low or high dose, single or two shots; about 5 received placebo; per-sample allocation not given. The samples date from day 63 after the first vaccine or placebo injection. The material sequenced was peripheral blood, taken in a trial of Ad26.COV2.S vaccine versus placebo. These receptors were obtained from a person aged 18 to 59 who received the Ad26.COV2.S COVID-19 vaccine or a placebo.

The CDR3 coding sequence is TGTGCCAGTAGGGCAGGGACTAGCAATCAGCCCCAGCATTTT. This encodes CASRAGTSNQPQHF. This chain connects TRBV19 to TRBJ1-5, with a tentative D call TRBD1 (5 bases). Germline assignment: CDR1 LNHDA and CDR2 SQIVND (reference sequence). CDR3 length: 14 amino acids. Between the trimmed V and J ends, which lost 6 bases and 0 bases, there was a span of 9 bases.

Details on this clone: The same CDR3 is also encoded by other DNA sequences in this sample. CDR3 DNA sequence: TGTGCCTGGAGGGACAGGGGTAATTCACCCCTCCACTTT. Translation gives CAWRDRGNSPLHF. The chain is built from TRBV30 and TRBJ1-6; 9 nucleotides agree with TRBD1. Germline CDR1 and CDR2: GTSNPN and SVGIG (reference sequence). The CDR3 length is 13 residues. With V trimmed by 3 bases and J by 6 bases, 0 bases remained unmatched.

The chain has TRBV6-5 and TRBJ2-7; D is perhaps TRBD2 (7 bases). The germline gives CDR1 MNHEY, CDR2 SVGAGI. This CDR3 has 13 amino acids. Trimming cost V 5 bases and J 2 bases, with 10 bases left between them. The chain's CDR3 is CASSPGGTYEQYF. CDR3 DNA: TGTGCCAGCAGTCCGGGGGGCACCTACGAGCAGTACTTC.